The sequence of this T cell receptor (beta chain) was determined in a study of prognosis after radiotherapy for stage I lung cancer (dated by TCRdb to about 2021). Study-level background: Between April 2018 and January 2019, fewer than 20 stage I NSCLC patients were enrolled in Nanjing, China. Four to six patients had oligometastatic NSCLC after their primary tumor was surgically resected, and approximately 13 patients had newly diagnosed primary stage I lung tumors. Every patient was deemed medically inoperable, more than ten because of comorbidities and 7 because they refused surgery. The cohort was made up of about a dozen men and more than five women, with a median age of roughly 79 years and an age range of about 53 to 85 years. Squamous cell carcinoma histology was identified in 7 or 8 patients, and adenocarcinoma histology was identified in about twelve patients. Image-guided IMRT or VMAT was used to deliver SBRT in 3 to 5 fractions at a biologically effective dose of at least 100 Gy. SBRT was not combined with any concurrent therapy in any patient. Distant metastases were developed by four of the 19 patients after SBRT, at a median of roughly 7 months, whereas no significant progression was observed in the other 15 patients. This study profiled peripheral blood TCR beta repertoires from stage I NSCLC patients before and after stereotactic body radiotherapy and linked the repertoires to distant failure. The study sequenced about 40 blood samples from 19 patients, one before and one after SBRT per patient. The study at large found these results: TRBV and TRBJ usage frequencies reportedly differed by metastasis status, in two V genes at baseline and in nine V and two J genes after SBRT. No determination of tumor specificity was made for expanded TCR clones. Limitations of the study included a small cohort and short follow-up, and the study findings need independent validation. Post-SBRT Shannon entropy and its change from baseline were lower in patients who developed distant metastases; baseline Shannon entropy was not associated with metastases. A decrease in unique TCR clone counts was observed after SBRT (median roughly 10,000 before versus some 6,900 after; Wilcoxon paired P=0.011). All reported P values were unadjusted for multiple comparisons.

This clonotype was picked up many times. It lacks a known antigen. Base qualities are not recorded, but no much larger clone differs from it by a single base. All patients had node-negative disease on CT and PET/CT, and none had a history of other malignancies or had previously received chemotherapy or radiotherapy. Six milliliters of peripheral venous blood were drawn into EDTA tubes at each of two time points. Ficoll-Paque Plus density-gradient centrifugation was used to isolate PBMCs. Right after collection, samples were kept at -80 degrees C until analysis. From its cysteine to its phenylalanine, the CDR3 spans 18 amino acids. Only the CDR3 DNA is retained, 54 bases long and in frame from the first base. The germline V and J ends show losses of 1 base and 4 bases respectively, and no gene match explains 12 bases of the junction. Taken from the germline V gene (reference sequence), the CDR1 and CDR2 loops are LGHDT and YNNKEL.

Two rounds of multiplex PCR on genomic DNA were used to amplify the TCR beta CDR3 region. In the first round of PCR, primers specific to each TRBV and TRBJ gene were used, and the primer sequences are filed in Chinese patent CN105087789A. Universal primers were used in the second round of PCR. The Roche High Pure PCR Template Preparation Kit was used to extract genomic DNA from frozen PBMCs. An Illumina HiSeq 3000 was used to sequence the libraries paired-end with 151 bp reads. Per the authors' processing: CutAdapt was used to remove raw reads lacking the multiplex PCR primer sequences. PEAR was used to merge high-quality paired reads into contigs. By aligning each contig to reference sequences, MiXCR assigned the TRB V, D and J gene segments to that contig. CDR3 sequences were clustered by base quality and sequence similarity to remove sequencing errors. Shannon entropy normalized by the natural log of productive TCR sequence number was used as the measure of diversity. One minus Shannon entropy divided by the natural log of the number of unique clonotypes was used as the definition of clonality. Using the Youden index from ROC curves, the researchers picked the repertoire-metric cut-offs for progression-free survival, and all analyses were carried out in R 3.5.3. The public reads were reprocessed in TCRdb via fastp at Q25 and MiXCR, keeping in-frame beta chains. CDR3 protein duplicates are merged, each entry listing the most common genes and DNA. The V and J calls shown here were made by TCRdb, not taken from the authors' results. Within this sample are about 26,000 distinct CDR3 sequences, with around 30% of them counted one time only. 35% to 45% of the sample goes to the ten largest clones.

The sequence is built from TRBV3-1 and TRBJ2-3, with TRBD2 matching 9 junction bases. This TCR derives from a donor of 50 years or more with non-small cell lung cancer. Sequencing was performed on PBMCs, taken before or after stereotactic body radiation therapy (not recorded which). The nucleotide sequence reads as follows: TGTGCCAGCAGCCAAGGGTTTTGGCGGGGGGGCCTTCCAGATACGCAGTATTTT. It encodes CASSQGFWRGGLPDTQYF.